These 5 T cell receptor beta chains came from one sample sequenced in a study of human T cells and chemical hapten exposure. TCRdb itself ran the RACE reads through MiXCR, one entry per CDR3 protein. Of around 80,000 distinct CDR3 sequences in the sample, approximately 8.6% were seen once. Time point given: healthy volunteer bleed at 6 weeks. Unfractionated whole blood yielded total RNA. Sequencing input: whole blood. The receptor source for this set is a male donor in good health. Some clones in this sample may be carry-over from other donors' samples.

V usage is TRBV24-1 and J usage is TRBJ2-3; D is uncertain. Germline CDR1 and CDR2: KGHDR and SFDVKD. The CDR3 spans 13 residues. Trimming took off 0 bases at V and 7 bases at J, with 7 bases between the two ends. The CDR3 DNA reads TGTGCCACCAGTGATTTGCCCACGAATACGCAGTATTTT. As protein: CATSDLPTNTQYF.

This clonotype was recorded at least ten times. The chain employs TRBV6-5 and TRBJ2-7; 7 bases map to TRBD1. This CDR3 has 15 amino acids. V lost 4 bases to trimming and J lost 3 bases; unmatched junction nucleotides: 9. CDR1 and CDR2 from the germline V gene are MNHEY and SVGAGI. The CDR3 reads CASSSTSTGDYEQYF. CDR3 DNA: TGTGCCAGCAGTTCGACCTCCACAGGGGACTACGAGCAGTACTTC.

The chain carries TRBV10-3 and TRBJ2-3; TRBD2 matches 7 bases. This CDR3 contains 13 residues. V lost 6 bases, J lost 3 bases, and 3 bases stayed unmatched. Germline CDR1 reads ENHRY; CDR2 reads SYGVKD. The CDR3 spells CAISERETDTQYF. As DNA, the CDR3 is TGTGCCATCAGCGAGCGGGAAACAGATACGCAGTATTTT.

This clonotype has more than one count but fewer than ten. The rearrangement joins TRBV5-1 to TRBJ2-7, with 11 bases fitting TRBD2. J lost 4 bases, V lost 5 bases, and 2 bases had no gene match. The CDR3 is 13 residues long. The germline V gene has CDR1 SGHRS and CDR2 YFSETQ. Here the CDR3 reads CASRGTSGYEQYF. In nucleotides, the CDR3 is TGCGCCAGCAGAGGGACTAGCGGATACGAGCAGTACTTC.

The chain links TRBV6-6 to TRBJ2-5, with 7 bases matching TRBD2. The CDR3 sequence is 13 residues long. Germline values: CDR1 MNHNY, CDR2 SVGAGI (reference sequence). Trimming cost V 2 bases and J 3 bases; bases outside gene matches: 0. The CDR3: CASSYGGEETQYF. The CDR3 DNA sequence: TGTGCCAGCAGTTACGGGGGGGAAGAGACCCAGTACTTC.